Listed below are T cell receptor beta chains from one sample, sequenced in a study of T cells in Graves' hyperthyroidism and ophthalmopathy. TCRdb re-called the multiplex PCR reads through MiXCR, storing one row per CDR3 protein. The sample has 300,000 to 500,000 distinct CDR3 sequences, about 14% seen once. The specimen sequenced was blood. The source of these receptors is a man aged 50 to 60 with Graves' ophthalmopathy. CDR3s leave out the opening cysteine and the closing phenylalanine or tryptophan. Fields, in order: clone size, V gene, J gene, CDR3 protein. Clone size is given for some rows only: seen once, a few or many times, or a class if the clone is expanded.

size: many
V: TRBV10-3
J: TRBJ2-3
CDR3: AIRSGRETDTQY

size: many
V: TRBV7-2
J: TRBJ2-3
CDR3: ASSLVQGVGTDTQY

size: few
V: TRBV12-3/TRBV12-4
J: TRBJ2-2
CDR3: ASTPSIAVTGELF

size: few
V: TRBV29-1
J: TRBJ2-3
CDR3: SVEDGRERTDTQY

size: many
V: TRBV30
J: TRBJ2-1
CDR3: AWSIAGGDEQF

size: .
V: TRBV20-1
J: TRBJ2-5
CDR3: SASLSTGTEETQY

size: many
V: TRBV11-2
J: TRBJ2-2
CDR3: ASSRGTVGELF

size: few
V: TRBV10-2
J: TRBJ2-2
CDR3: ASSWGGNTGELF

size: many
V: TRBV20-1
J: TRBJ2-7
CDR3: SAQSGRGSYEQY

size: many
V: TRBV11-2
J: TRBJ2-5
CDR3: ASSFSRRETQY

size: .
V: TRBV10-2
J: TRBJ1-1
CDR3: ASSESRTVNTEAF

size: many
V: TRBV4-2
J: TRBJ2-3
CDR3: ASSQGLAGNTDTQY

size: many
V: TRBV18
J: TRBJ1-3
CDR3: ASSWGQGASGNTIY

size: few
V: TRBV19
J: TRBJ2-1
CDR3: ASSIGGGVDEQF

size: .
V: TRBV6-1
J: TRBJ2-1
CDR3: ASRTPGTSGRRREQF

size: many
V: TRBV30
J: TRBJ2-5
CDR3: AWSVLSGGGETQY

size: .
V: TRBV30
J: TRBJ2-7
CDR3: AWTSRPYEQY

size: many
V: TRBV30
J: TRBJ2-3
CDR3: AWRDRGRRSDRTDTQY

size: .
V: TRBV5-1
J: TRBJ2-5
CDR3: ASSFRTGETQY

size: few
V: TRBV19
J: TRBJ1-2
CDR3: ASSIPSGYGYT